These 30 T cell receptor beta chains share one sample of origin, sequenced in a study of regulatory T cells in long-lasting Graves disease. Regarding time point: newly diagnosed GD, antithyroid drugs for less than 3 months. PBMC RNA was the source of the TCR library. Investigators prepared the TCR beta libraries by applying iRepertoire HTBI primers and Arm-PCR of CDR3 regions. TCRdb reprocessed the multiplex PCR reads with MiXCR, giving one entry per CDR3 protein. The sample has around 400,000 distinct CDR3 sequences; approximately 15% are singletons. These data were likewise used in another study, on T cells in Graves' hyperthyroidism and ophthalmopathy.

The sample consisted of peripheral blood mononuclear cells (PBMCs), taken at new diagnosis, from a patient treated with antithyroid drugs. The receptors shown here come from a woman between 40 and 50 years old with Graves disease.

CDR3 nucleotides: TGTGCCAGCAGTTACTGGGGGGCTACCTACAATGAGCAGTTCTTC. Encoded protein: CASSYWGATYNEQFF. The chain has TRBV6-2 or TRBV6-3 and TRBJ2-1, with D tentatively TRBD1 or TRBD2 (6 bases each). This CDR3 is built from 15 residues. The V gene's germline CDR1 is MNHEY and CDR2 SVGEGT. The V end lost 1 base, the J end lost 2 bases, and 9 bases lay between the germline ends.

This clonotype showed up many times. The rearrangement uses TRBV6-1 and TRBJ2-5; D may be TRBD1 (6 bases). V gave up 1 base and J gave up 1 base, with 16 bases separating them. The CDR3 loop spans 17 amino acids. CDR1 is MNHNS and CDR2 is SASEGT in the germline V gene. The CDR3 region is CASSEGEGTLFQETQYF. Here the CDR3 DNA reads TGTGCCAGCAGTGAAGGTGAGGGGACACTATTCCAAGAGACCCAGTACTTC.

There are many counts of this clonotype. The chain combines TRBV7-3 with TRBJ2-5; no firm D call. V was cut by 6 bases and J by 7 bases, with 15 bases left in between. This CDR3 is 13 amino acids long. Germline CDR1 and CDR2: SGHTA and FQGTGA. This CDR3 reads CASSTRPEGTQYF. CDR3 in DNA: TGTGCCAGCAGTACGAGACCCGAAGGGACCCAGTACTTC.

Notes on this clonotype: A much bigger clone sits one base away, suggesting this may be a read error. The chain is built from TRBV7-3 and TRBJ1-6; D is unresolved. Per germline, CDR1 SGHTA and CDR2 FQGTGA. There are 13 residues in the CDR3. CDR3 nucleotides: TGTGCCGGCAGCTTACTTGCAGATTCACCCCTCCACTTT. Protein: CAGSLLADSPLHF.

The rearrangement links TRBV9 to TRBJ2-2, with TRBD2 matching 7 bases. The length of the CDR3 is 17 residues. Germline loops: CDR1 SGDLS, CDR2 YYNGEE. With V trimmed by 0 bases and J by 0 bases, 5 bases remained unmatched. The CDR3 nucleotides read TGTGCCAGCAGCGTAGCTCCTAGCGGAGCGAACACCGGGGAGCTGTTTTTT. It is translated as CASSVAPSGANTGELFF.

There are many counts of this clonotype. The J gene is TRBJ2-5, the V gene TRBV12-3 or TRBV12-4, with TRBD1 as a possible D gene (5 bases). CDR3 length: 14 amino acids. V lost 5 bases to trimming and J lost 2 bases, with 12 bases between them. The CDR3 sequence is CASSLDTTQETQYF. CDR3 bases: TGTGCCAGCAGTCTGGACACTACACAAGAGACCCAGTACTTC.

The table lists this clonotype with many counts. The J gene is TRBJ2-7, the V gene TRBV2; D perhaps matches TRBD1 (6 bases). CDR1 and CDR2 from the germline V gene are SNHLY and FYNNEI. V was trimmed by 7 bases and J by 2 bases, leaving 18 bases between them. This CDR3 region has 15 residues. CDR3 sequence reads: CASTFYDRSTYEQYF. The CDR3 region has the DNA TGTGCCAGCACCTTCTATGACAGGTCCACCTACGAGCAGTACTTC.

The table lists this clonotype with a few counts. V is TRBV5-1 and J is TRBJ1-1; 9 nucleotides agree with TRBD1. CDR1 and CDR2 (germline): SGHRS, YFSETQ. This CDR3 is 14 amino acids long. Unmatched junction bases numbered 1, after V lost 0 bases and J lost 4 bases. CDR3 DNA: TGCGCCAGCAGCTTGGCGACAGGGGGCACTGAAGCTTTCTTT. Its translation is CASSLATGGTEAFF.

This clonotype was seen many times. A junction boundary mismatches the germline segment, possibly from a read error. This sequence joins TRBV11-3 and TRBJ2-3; 11 bases agree with TRBD2. Germline CDR1 is SGHNT and CDR2 is YENEEA. The CDR3 totals 15 residues. CDR3 region: CASSLAHSGTSGRCF. CDR3 bases: TGTGCCAGCAGCTTAGCCCATTCCGGGACTAGCGGACGTTGTTTT.

This clonotype was observed a few times. The chain employs TRBV9 and TRBJ2-3; D not resolved. The CDR3 consists of 13 residues. Germline assignment: CDR1 SGDLS and CDR2 YYNGEE. V lost 3 bases, J lost 4 bases, and 9 bases lay in between. The CDR3 protein is CASSANLADTQYF. CDR3 in DNA: TGTGCCAGCAGCGCTAACCTAGCAGATACGCAGTATTTT.

Ten or more counts support this clonotype. The J gene is TRBJ2-5, the V gene TRBV7-3; unclear D gene. The CDR3 spans 14 residues. Germline lookup yields CDR1 SGHTA and CDR2 FQGTGA. V lost 5 bases, J lost 5 bases, and 15 bases lay in between. CDR3 loop: CASSPGAGSETQYF. DNA of the CDR3: TGTGCCAGCAGCCCCGGCGCAGGAAGTGAGACCCAGTACTTC.

The chain employs TRBV4-2 and TRBJ2-3, with 8 bases fitting TRBD2. The CDR3 totals 16 residues. The trim removed 3 bases at V and 1 base at J, leaving 6 bases unmatched. Germline V CDR1 and CDR2: LGHNA, YNFKEQ. In DNA, the CDR3 is TGTGCCAGCAGCCACGAGAGCGGGAGAGGCACAGATACGCAGTATTTT. It encodes CASSHESGRGTDTQYF.

This clonotype was seen a handful of times. The genes are TRBV2 and TRBJ1-6, with D unclear. V was shortened by 6 bases and J by 0 bases, with 12 bases between the two germline ends. The CDR3 is 16 amino acids. Germline-derived CDR1 and CDR2 are SNHLY and FYNNEI. The CDR3: CASSPEGSSYNSPLHF. CDR3 DNA sequence: TGTGCCAGCAGCCCTGAAGGGAGCTCCTATAATTCACCCCTCCACTTT.

This clonotype was observed at least ten times. The chain joins TRBV10-3 to TRBJ1-4; weak D call: TRBD1 (5 bases). The CDR3 is 15 amino acids. Trimming removed 6 bases at V and 3 bases at J, with 14 bases between. Germline loops: CDR1 ENHRY, CDR2 SYGVKD. The CDR3 sequence is CAISQRGTSNEKLFF. The CDR3 nucleotides read TGTGCCATCAGCCAACGAGGGACGTCTAATGAAAAACTGTTTTTT.

This clonotype was seen at least ten times. The rearrangement joins TRBV5-4 to TRBJ1-2, with D maybe TRBD1 (5 bases). Germline CDR1 SGHNT, CDR2 YYREEE (reference sequence). The CDR3 is 14 residues long. The V and J ends lost 2 bases and 2 bases respectively, with 10 bases between them. The CDR3 protein is CASSFGQGNYGYTF. CDR3 bases: TGTGCCAGCAGCTTTGGGCAGGGAAACTATGGCTACACCTTC.

The chain carries TRBV11-2 and TRBJ2-1, with 10 bases fitting TRBD1. The CDR3 has 16 residues. CDR1 SGHAT and CDR2 FQNNGV come from the germline V gene. Trimming cost V 6 bases and J 5 bases; bases outside gene matches: 10. CDR3 nucleotide sequence: TGTGCCAGCAGTTCCGGACAGGGGGAATGGGACAATGAGCAGTTCTTC. It is translated as CASSSGQGEWDNEQFF.

This clonotype was seen at least ten times. The J gene is TRBJ2-7, the V gene TRBV28, with TRBD1 matching 7 bases. The CDR3 extends over 15 amino acids. Germline CDR1 is MDHEN and CDR2 is SYDVKM. J lost 0 bases, V lost 5 bases, and 7 bases had no gene match. CDR3 residues: CASSPRTGSSYEQYF. CDR3 nucleotide sequence: TGTGCCAGCAGTCCCCGGACAGGTTCCTCCTACGAGCAGTACTTC.

This clonotype was counted many times. The chain is built from TRBV12-3 or TRBV12-4 and TRBJ2-5; 9 bases are a match to TRBD2. J was trimmed by 5 bases and V by 6 bases; bases with no gene match: 10. This CDR3 is built from 15 residues. The CDR3 loop reads CASSLGREGFETQYF. The CDR3 bases are TGTGCCAGCAGCCTTGGGCGGGAGGGTTTTGAGACCCAGTACTTC.

This clonotype was counted a few times. A read error may explain this, as a much larger clone is one base away. The CDR3 DNA is TGTGCCAGCAGCCCTCGGGACAGTAGAATCACCATATATTTT. Translation gives CASSPRDSRITIYF. The chain joins TRBV11-2 to TRBJ1-3; 7 bases align to TRBD1. Germline values: CDR1 SGHAT, CDR2 FQNNGV. The CDR3 runs to 14 residues. V trimming: 5 bases; J trimming: 9 bases; junction bases outside the gene matches: 10. Variable domain in full (rest from reference TRBV11-2 and TRBJ1-3): EAGVAQSPRYKIIEKRQSVAFWCNPISGHATLYWYQQILGQGPKLLIQFQNNGVVDDSQLPKDRFSAERLKGVDSTLKIQPAKLEDSAVYLCASSPRDSRITIYFGEGSWLTVV.

The V gene is TRBV7-6, the J gene TRBJ2-3, with TRBD2 as a possible D gene (5 bases). The CDR3 is 14 amino acids. The ends were cut back, 5 bases at V and 3 bases at J, with 12 bases in the middle. Germline V gene data show CDR1 as SGHVS and CDR2 as FNYEAQ. The CDR3 is CASSARVPTDTQYF. CDR3 DNA: TGTGCCAGCAGCGCGAGGGTCCCGACAGATACGCAGTATTTT.

This clonotype was recorded a few times. The genes are TRBV6-6 and TRBJ1-5; D perhaps matches TRBD1 (5 bases). Trimming took 0 bases from V and 8 from J, leaving 17 bases between them. This CDR3 comprises 16 residues. Germline CDR1 and CDR2: MNHNY and SVGAGI (reference sequence). The CDR3 bases are TGTGCCAGCAGTTACTCGGGGACTAGCGGGAGGGAGCCCCAGCATTTT. Its protein is CASSYSGTSGREPQHF.

This clonotype was picked up many times. V and J are TRBV24-1 and TRBJ2-1; 7 bases agree with TRBD1. The CDR3 totals 13 residues. Trimming removed 9 bases from V and 2 bases from J; junction bases left unmatched: 3. The germline V gene encodes CDR1 KGHDR and CDR2 SFDVKD. As DNA, the CDR3 is TGTGCCACCCAGGGGGACACCTACAATGAGCAGTTCTTC. Its translation is CATQGDTYNEQFF.

Concerning this clonotype itself: A clone one base away is much larger, so this may be a read error. This chain connects TRBV27 to TRBJ2-7, with D possibly TRBD2 on 5 matching bases. The germline CDR1 and CDR2 sequences are MNHEY and SMNVEV (reference sequence). Trimming stripped 3 bases from V and 6 bases from J, with 15 bases between. The CDR3 consists of 14 residues. CDR3 protein: CASSFPWEKVEQYF. The DNA for the CDR3 is TGTGCCAGCAGTTTCCCCTGGGAGAAGGTCGAGCAGTACTTC.

About this clonotype itself: The junction does not match germline at one end; this may be a read error. The chain couples TRBV10-1 to TRBJ2-2, with D possibly being TRBD2 (6 bases). CDR3 length equals 13 residues. CDR1 is WNHNN, CDR2 SYGVQD, per germline (reference sequence). The CDR3 DNA is TGCGCCGGCAGGGACGGGGGTACCGGGGAGCTGTTTTTT. Translation: CAGRDGGTGELFF.

Ten or more counts support this clonotype. This chain joins TRBV11-2 and TRBJ2-3; D unclear. This CDR3 spans 12 amino acids. CDR1 is SGHAT, CDR2 FQNNGV, per germline. V was cut by 2 bases and J by 10 bases, with 10 bases left in between. CDR3 nucleotide sequence: TGTGCCAGCAGCTTAACGTTGCGGCCGCAGTATTTT. This codes for CASSLTLRPQYF.

This chain connects TRBV6-1 to TRBJ1-1; D is undetermined. CDR1 and CDR2 (germline): MNHNS, SASEGT. V was clipped by 5 bases and J by 1 base, with 11 bases between them. The CDR3 has 14 residues. Written as DNA, the CDR3 is TGTGCCAGCAGTCCTATAACAGCGAACACTGAAGCTTTCTTT. This translates into CASSPITANTEAFF.

This clonotype was recorded at least ten times. J is TRBJ2-3 and V is TRBV11-2; D is undetermined. The V gene lost 1 base and the J gene lost 3 bases, with 11 bases spanning the gap. CDR3 size: 15 residues. The germline V gene has CDR1 SGHAT and CDR2 FQNNGV. Here the CDR3 DNA reads TGTGCCAGCAGCTTAGTGGTTCGTCGTACAGATACGCAGTATTTT. It yields the protein CASSLVVRRTDTQYF.

This clonotype showed up many times. In DNA form, the CDR3 reads TGTGCCAGCAGTTTAACCCGACAGTTCTCCGGGGAGCTGTTTTTT. This translates into CASSLTRQFSGELFF. The chain combines TRBV28 with TRBJ2-2, with D possibly TRBD1 on 5 matching bases. CDR1 MDHEN and CDR2 SYDVKM come from the germline V gene. V lost 2 bases and J 6 bases, leaving 13 bases between the germline ends. The CDR3 extends over 15 amino acids.

This clonotype has a count of ten or more. V and J are TRBV28 and TRBJ2-1, with D perhaps assigned TRBD1 or TRBD2 (5 bases each). The CDR3 loop spans 15 amino acids. The V gene's germline CDR1 is MDHEN and CDR2 SYDVKM. V was cut by 5 bases and J by 0 bases, with 11 bases left in between. CDR3 sequence reads: CASSRDVISYNEQFF. For the CDR3, the DNA is TGTGCCAGCAGTAGGGACGTTATCTCCTACAATGAGCAGTTCTTC.

CDR3 bases: TGTGCCAGCAGCCCCATTAACCTGAGCTCCTACGAGCAGTACTTC. It yields the protein CASSPINLSSYEQYF. The genes are TRBV7-9 and TRBJ2-7, with D hard to call. CDR1 and CDR2 (germline): SEHNR, FQNEAQ (reference sequence). CDR3 length equals 15 residues. The V gene lost 5 bases and the J gene lost 0 bases, with 14 bases spanning the gap.